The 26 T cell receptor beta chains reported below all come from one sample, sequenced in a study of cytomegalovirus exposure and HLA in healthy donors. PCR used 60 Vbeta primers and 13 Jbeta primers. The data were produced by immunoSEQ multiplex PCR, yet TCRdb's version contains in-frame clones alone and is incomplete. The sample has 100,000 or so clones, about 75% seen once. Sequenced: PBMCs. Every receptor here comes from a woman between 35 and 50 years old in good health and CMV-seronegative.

The CDR3, as DNA: TGTGCCAGCAGCTCCTATCAGCCCCAGCATTTT. Its protein product is CASSSYQPQHF. The chain links TRBV5-8 to TRBJ1-5; D remains unclear. CDR3 size: 11 residues. Between the trimmed V and J ends, which lost 3 bases and 5 bases, there was a span of 3 bases. The V gene's germline CDR1 is SGHTS and CDR2 YDEGEE.

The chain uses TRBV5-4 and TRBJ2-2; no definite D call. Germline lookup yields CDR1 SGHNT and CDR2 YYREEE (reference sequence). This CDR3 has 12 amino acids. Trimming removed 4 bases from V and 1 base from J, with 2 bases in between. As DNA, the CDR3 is TGTGCCAGCAGCCGGAACACCGGGGAGCTGTTTTTT. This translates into CASSRNTGELFF.

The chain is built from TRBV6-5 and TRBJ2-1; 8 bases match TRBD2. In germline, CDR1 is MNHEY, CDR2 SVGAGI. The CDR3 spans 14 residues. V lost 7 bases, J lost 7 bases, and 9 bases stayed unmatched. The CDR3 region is CASIGRGVGNEQFF. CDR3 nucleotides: TGTGCCAGCATAGGGCGGGGGGTAGGGAATGAGCAGTTCTTC.

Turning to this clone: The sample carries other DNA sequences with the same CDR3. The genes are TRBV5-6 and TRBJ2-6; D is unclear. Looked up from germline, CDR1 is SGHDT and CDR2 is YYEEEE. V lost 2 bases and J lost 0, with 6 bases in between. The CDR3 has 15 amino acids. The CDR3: CASSFRGSGANVLTF. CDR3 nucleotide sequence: TGTGCCAGCAGCTTTCGCGGCTCTGGGGCCAACGTCCTGACTTTC.

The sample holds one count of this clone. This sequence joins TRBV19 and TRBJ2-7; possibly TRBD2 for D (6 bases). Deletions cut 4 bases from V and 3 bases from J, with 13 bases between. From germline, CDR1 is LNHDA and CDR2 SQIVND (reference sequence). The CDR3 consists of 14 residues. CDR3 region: CASSKAGSLYEQYF. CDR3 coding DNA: TGTGCCAGTAGTAAGGCGGGGAGCCTCTACGAGCAGTACTTC. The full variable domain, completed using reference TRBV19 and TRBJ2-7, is DGGITQSPKYLFRKEGQNVTLSCEQNLNHDAMYWYRQDPGQGLRLIYYSQIVNDFQKGDIAEGYSVSREKKESFPLTVTSAQKNPTAFYLCASSKAGSLYEQYFGPGTRLTVT.

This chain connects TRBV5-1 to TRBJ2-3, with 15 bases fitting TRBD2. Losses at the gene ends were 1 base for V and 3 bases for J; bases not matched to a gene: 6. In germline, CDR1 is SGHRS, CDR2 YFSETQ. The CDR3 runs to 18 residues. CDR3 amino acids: CASSLSGTSGGWTDTQYF. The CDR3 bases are TGCGCCAGCAGCTTGTCCGGGACTAGCGGGGGGTGGACAGATACGCAGTATTTT.

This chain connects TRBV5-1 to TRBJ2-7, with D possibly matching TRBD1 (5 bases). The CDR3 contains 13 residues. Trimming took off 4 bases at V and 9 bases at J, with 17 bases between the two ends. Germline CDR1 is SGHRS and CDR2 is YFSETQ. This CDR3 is CASSPLDRPGQYF. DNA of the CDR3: TGCGCCAGCAGCCCGCTCGACAGACCGGGGCAGTACTTC. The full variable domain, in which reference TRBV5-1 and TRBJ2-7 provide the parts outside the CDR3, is KAGVTQTPRYLIKTRGQQVTLSCSPISGHRSVSWYQQTPGQGLQFLFEYFSETQRNKGNFPGRFSGRQFSNSRSEMNVSTLELGDSALYLCASSPLDRPGQYFGPGTRLTVT.

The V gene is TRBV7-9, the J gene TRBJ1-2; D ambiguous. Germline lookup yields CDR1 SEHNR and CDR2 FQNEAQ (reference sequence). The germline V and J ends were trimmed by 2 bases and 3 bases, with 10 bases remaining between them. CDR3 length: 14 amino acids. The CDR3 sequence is CASSLSLEDYGYTF. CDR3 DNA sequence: TGTGCCAGCAGCTTAAGCCTAGAGGACTATGGCTACACCTTC.

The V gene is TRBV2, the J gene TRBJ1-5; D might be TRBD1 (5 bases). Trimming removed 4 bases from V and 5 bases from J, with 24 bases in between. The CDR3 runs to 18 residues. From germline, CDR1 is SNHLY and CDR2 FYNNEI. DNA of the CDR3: TGTGCCAGCAGTGCCAACGGACACGGCTTCTACCGCCATCAGCCCCAGCATTTT. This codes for CASSANGHGFYRHQPQHF. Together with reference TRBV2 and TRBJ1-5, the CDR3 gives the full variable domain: EPEVTQTPSHQVTQMGQEVILRCVPISNHLYFYWYRQILGQKVEFLVSFYNNEISEKSEIFDDQFSVERPDGSNFTLKIRSTKLEDSAMYFCASSANGHGFYRHQPQHFGDGTRLSIL.

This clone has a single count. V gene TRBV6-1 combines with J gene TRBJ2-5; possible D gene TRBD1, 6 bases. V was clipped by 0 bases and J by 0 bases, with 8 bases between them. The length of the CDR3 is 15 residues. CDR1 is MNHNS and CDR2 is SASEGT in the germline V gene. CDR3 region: CASSEARGNQETQYF. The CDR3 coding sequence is TGTGCCAGCAGTGAAGCGAGGGGGAACCAAGAGACCCAGTACTTC.

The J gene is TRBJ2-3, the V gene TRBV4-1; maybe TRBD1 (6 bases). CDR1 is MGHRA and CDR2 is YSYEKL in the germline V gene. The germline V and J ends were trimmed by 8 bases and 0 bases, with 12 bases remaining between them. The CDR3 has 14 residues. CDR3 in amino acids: CASRGQFSTDTQYF. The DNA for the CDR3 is TGCGCCAGCCGTGGACAGTTCAGCACAGATACGCAGTATTTT.

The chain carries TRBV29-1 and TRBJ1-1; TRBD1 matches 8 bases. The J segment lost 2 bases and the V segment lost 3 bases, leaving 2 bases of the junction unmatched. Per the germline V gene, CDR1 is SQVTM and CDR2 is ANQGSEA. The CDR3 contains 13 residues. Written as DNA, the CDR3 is TGCAGCGTTGAGGGGACAGGAAACACTGAAGCTTTCTTT. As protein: CSVEGTGNTEAFF.

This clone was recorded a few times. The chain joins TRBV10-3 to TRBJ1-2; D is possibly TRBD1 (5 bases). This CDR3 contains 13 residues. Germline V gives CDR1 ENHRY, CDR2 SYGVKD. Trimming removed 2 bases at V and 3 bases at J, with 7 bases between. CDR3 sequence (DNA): TGTGCCATCAGTGAGCAGGGCGACTATGGCTACACCTTC. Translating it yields CAISEQGDYGYTF.

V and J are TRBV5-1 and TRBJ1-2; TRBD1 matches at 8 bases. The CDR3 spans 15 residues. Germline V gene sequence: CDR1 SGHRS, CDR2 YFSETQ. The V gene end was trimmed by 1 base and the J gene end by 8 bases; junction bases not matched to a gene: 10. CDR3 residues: CASSLRVSDRDGYTF. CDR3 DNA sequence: TGCGCCAGCAGCTTGAGGGTTTCGGACAGGGACGGCTACACCTTC.

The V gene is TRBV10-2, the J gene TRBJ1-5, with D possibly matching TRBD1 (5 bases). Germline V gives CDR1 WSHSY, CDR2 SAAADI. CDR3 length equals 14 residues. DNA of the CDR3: TGCACCACCGCTCCGACAGCCAACAATCAGCCCCAGCATTTT. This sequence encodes CTTAPTANNQPQHF.

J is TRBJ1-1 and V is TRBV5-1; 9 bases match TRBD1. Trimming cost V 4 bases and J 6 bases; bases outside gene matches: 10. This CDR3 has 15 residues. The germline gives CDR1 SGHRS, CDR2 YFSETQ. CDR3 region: CASSPGGQGRSEAFF. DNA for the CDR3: TGCGCCAGCAGCCCGGGGGGACAGGGAAGGTCTGAAGCTTTCTTT. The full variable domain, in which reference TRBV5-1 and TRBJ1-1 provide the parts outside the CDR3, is KAGVTQTPRYLIKTRGQQVTLSCSPISGHRSVSWYQQTPGQGLQFLFEYFSETQRNKGNFPGRFSGRQFSNSRSEMNVSTLELGDSALYLCASSPGGQGRSEAFFGQGTRLTVV.

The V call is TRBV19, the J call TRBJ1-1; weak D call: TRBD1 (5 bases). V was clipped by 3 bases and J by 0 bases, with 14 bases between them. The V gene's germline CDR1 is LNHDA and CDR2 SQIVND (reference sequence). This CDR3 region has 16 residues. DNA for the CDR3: TGTGCCAGTAGTATTACGGACATCCCAATGAACACTGAAGCTTTCTTT. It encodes CASSITDIPMNTEAFF.

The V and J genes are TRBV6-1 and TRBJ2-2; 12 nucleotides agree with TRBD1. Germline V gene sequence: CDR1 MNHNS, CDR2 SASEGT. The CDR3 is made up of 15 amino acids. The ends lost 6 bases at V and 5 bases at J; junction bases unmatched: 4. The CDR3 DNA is TGTGCCAGCAGACGGGACAGGGGGCTGACCGGGGAGCTGTTTTTT. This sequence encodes CASRRDRGLTGELFF.

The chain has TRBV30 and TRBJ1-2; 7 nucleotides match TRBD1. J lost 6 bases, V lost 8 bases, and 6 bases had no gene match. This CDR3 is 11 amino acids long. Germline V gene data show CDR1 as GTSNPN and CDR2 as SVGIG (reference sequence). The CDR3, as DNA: TGTGCCCGTCGACAGGGCCATGGCTACACCTTC. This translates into CARRQGHGYTF.

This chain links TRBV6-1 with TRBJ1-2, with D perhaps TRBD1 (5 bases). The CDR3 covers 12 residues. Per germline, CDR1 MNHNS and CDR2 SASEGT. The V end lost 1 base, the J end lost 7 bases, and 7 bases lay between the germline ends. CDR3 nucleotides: TGTGCCAGCAGTGAAGGACAGTCTGGCTACACCTTC. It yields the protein CASSEGQSGYTF.

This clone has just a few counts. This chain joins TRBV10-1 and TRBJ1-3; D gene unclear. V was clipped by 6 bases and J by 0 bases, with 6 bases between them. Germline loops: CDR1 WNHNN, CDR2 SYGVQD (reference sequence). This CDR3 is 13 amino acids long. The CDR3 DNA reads TGCGCCAGCAGATCCAACTCTGGAAACACCATATATTTT. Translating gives CASRSNSGNTIYF.

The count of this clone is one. In DNA, the CDR3 is TGCGCCAGCAGCCAGATAGAGGGCCGGAGCTCCTACGAGCAGTACTTC. Translation gives CASSQIEGRSSYEQYF. The V call is TRBV4-1, the J call TRBJ2-7; weak D call: TRBD2 (5 bases). Germline V CDR1 and CDR2: MGHRA, YSYEKL. The CDR3 sequence is 16 residues long. V was cut by 3 bases and J by 0 bases, with 15 bases left in between.

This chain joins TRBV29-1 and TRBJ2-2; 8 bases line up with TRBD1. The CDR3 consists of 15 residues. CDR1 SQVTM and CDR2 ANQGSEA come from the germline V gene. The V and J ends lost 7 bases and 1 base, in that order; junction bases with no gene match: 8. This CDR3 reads CSARRQGLNTGELFF. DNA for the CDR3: TGCAGCGCCCGAAGACAGGGGCTGAACACCGGGGAGCTGTTTTTT.

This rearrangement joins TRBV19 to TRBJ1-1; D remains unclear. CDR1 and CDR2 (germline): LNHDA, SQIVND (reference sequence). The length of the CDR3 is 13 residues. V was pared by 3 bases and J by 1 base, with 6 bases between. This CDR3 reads CASSMNGNTEAFF. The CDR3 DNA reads TGTGCCAGTAGTATGAACGGGAACACTGAAGCTTTCTTT. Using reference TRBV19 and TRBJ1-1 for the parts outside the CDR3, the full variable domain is DGGITQSPKYLFRKEGQNVTLSCEQNLNHDAMYWYRQDPGQGLRLIYYSQIVNDFQKGDIAEGYSVSREKKESFPLTVTSAQKNPTAFYLCASSMNGNTEAFFGQGTRLTVV.

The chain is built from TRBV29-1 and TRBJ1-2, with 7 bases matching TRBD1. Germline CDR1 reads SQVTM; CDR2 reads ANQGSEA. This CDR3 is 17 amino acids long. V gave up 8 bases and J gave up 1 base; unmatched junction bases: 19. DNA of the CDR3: TGCAGCATTCAGTTGTCGGACAGGAGACCTCTTAACTATGGCTACACCTTC. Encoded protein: CSIQLSDRRPLNYGYTF.

The CDR3 nucleotides are TGTGCCAGCAGCCAAGTGAGAGGGCAGGGGGATGGCTACACCTTC. It specifies CASSQVRGQGDGYTF. The chain recombines TRBV4-2 with TRBJ1-2; 7 bases fit TRBD1. V shed 1 base, J shed 6 bases, and the junction held 8 bases outside the gene matches. Germline V lookup: CDR1 LGHNA, CDR2 YNFKEQ. The CDR3 length is 15 residues.